This T cell receptor (beta chain) was sequenced for a study of cytomegalovirus exposure and HLA in healthy donors. Findings of the study overall: Among CMV-associated TCR beta chains, most appeared HLA-restricted in a later analysis. Reportedly, TCR beta sequences accurately predicted HLA-A and HLA-B alleles in most subjects. Diagnosis of cytomegalovirus status made by the classifier reportedly showed high specificity and sensitivity. Confirmation in vitro established that a few CMV-associated chains were specific for CMV antigens.

In regard to this clone: Its antigen is not identified.

CDR3 length: 14 amino acids. CDR1 is LNHDA, CDR2 SQIVND, per germline (reference sequence). V lost 7 bases and J lost 6; bases outside the gene matches: 8. Primers: 60 Vbeta forward and 13 Jbeta reverse. This table comes from immunoSEQ multiplex PCR, and its TCRdb copy is limited to in-frame clones, with some not included. The repertoire holds around 160,000 clones, with over 75% as singletons. The V call is TRBV19, the J call TRBJ2-1; the match to TRBD2 covers 8 bases. The TCR sequence derives from a man over 45 in good health and CMV-seropositive. Sequencing was done on a sample of PBMCs. The CDR3 sequence is CASKEGGGLNEQFF. CDR3 nucleotides: TGTGCCAGTAAGGAGGGCGGGGGGCTCAATGAGCAGTTCTTC.